This T cell receptor beta chain was sequenced in a study of blood T cell repertoires in COVID-19. For the study at large: In each case, the material was cDNA or gDNA derived from T cells, B-cell-depleted T cells, or PBMCs.

This CDR3 spans 14 amino acids. V gave up 3 bases and J gave up 4 bases; unmatched junction bases: 4. Germline values: CDR1 SGHRS, CDR2 YFSETQ. One Seattle source followed patients from active infection through their disease course. Authors' data handling: Reference gene primer amplification in the assay estimated nucleated cell counts. The method was immunoSEQ multiplex PCR; TCRdb's version includes in-frame clones alone and lacks a portion of them. Clonal size and the V and J genes are those of that table, whereas D and trimming came from the DNA. This table has about 310,000 clones, 85% to 90% appearing once.

The sequence came from a woman aged 40 to 49 with COVID-19, enrolled during active disease. The sample taken for sequencing was peripheral blood. The V gene is TRBV5-1, the J gene TRBJ1-2, with 9 nucleotides matching TRBD1. For the CDR3, the DNA is TGCGCCAGCAGCTCCGGACAGGGGACCTATGGCTACACCTTC. Amino acid sequence: CASSSGQGTYGYTF.